The source of this T cell receptor beta chain is a study of T-cell reconstitution after alpha-beta-depleted transplantation in children. Study results and limitations: Reported findings indicate that, about two months after transplant, alpha-beta T cells came from several hundred expanded clones, which were derived from non-depleted graft cells. One year after transplant, T-cell counts and diversity came mostly from newly produced T cells.

With regard to this clonotype: Its antigen is not identified. One junction end disagrees with the germline gene, perhaps due to a read error.

Preparing the TCRbeta library involved the use of unique molecular identifiers. TCRdb reprocessed the PCR reads via MiXCR and lists one record per CDR3 protein. This sample has roughly 400,000 distinct CDR3 sequences, with 43% found just once. The CDR3 extends over 13 amino acids. Germline V CDR1 and CDR2: ENHRY, SYGVKD. The V and J genes are TRBV10-3 and TRBJ1-1; unclear D gene. This material consisted of PBMCs, taken before TCRalphabeta/CD19-depleted stem cell transplant. The TCR comes from a girl aged 2 to 9 with aplastic anemia, due to receive a stem cell transplant. In nucleotides, the CDR3 is TGTGCCATCAGCTGGCAGAGCAATACTGAACCTTTCTTT. This sequence encodes CAISWQSNTEPFF.